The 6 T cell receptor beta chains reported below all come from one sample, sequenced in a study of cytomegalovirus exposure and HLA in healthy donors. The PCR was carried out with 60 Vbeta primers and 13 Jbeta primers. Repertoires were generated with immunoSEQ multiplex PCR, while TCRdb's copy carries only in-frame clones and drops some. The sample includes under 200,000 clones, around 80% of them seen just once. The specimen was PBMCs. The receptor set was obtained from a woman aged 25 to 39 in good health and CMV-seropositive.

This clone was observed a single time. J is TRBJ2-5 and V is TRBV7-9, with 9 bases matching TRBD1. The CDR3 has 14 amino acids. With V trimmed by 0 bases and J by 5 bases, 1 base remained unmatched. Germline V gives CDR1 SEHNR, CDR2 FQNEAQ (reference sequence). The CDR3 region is CASSLAGTGETQYF. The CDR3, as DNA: TGTGCCAGCAGCTTAGCCGGGACAGGGGAGACCCAGTACTTC.

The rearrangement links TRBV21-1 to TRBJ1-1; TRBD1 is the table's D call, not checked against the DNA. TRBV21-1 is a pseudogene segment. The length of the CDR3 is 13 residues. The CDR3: CASSKVFQIEAFF. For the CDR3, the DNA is TGTGCCAGCAGCAAAGTTTTCCAGATTGAAGCTTTCTTT.

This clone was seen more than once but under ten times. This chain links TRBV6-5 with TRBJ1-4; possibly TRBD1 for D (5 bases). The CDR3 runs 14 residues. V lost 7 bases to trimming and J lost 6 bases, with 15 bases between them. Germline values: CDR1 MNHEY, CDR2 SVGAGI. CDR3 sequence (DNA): TGTGCCAGCATGTCTCAGGGATTGGATGAAAAACTGTTTTTT. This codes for CASMSQGLDEKLFF.

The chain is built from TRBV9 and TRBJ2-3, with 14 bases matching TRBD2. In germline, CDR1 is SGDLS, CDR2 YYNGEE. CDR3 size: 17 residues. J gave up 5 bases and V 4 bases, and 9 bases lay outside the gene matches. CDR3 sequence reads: CASSPRLAGGQGDTQYF. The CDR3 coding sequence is TGTGCCAGCAGCCCTCGACTAGCGGGAGGGCAAGGAGATACGCAGTATTTT. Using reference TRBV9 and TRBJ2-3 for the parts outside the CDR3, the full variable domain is DSGVTQTPKHLITATGQRVTLRCSPRSGDLSVYWYQQSLDQGLQFLIQYYNGEERAKGNILERFSAQQFPDLHSELNLSSLELGDSALYFCASSPRLAGGQGDTQYFGPGTRLTVL.

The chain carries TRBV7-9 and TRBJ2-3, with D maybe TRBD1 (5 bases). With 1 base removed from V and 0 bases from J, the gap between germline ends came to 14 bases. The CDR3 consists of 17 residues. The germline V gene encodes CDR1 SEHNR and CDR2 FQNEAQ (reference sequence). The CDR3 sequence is CASSLDRTGGSTDTQYF. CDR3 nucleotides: TGTGCCAGCAGCTTAGACCGTACAGGTGGGAGCACAGATACGCAGTATTTT.

The chain's CDR3 is CASSVSGATYNEQFF. CDR3 nucleotides: TGTGCCAGCAGCGTTAGCGGGGCGACCTACAATGAGCAGTTCTTC. The chain uses TRBV9 and TRBJ2-1, with 8 positions matching TRBD2. J gave up 2 bases and V 2 bases, and 3 bases lay outside the gene matches. CDR3 size: 15 residues. Per germline, CDR1 SGDLS and CDR2 YYNGEE.